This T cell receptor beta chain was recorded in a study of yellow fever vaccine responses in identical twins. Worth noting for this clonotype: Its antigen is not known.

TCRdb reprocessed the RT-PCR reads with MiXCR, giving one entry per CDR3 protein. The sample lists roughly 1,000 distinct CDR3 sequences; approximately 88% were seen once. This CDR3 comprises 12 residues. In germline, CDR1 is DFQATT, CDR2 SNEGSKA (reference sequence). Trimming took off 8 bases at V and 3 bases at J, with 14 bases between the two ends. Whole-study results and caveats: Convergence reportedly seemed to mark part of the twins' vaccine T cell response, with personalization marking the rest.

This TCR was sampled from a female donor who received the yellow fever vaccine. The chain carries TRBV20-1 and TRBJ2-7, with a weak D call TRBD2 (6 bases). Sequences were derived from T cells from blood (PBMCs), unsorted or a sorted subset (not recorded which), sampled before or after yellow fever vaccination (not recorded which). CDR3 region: CSPELAGYEQYF. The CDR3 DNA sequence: TGCAGTCCAGAACTAGCCGGCTACGAGCAGTACTTC.